The 27 T cell receptor beta chains given below trace back to one sample, sequenced in a study of regulatory T cells in long-lasting Graves disease. Arm-PCR of CDR3 regions and iRepertoire HTBI primers were the basis on which TCR beta libraries were built. Each CDR3 protein gets one entry after TCRdb re-called the multiplex PCR reads with MiXCR. The table shows fewer than 650,000 distinct CDR3 sequences, with about 16% occurring only once. Time point specified: newly diagnosed GD, antithyroid drugs for less than 3 months. PBMCs provided the RNA from which the TCR library was made. This sample also belongs to another study, concerning T cells in Graves' hyperthyroidism and ophthalmopathy.

Source: peripheral blood mononuclear cells (PBMCs), taken at new diagnosis, from a patient treated with antithyroid drugs. All receptors come from a man aged 18 to 30 with Graves disease.

The chain couples TRBV5-5 to TRBJ2-1, with D uncertain. This CDR3 spans 11 amino acids. CDR1 and CDR2 (germline): SGHKS, YYEKEE (reference sequence). V lost 4 bases and J lost 12, with 11 bases in between. In nucleotides, the CDR3 is TGTGCCAGCAGCCGATCTTTCCGGCAGTTCTTC. Amino acids: CASSRSFRQFF.

In regard to this clonotype: This may come from a read error, since a much larger clone is one base off. This rearrangement joins TRBV28 to TRBJ2-7; maybe TRBD2 (6 bases). CDR3 length: 13 residues. Germline V gene sequence: CDR1 MDHEN, CDR2 SYDVKM. The DNA for the CDR3 is TGTGCCAGCAGTGCTTGGGGGTCGGGGGAGCAGAACTTC. Translating it yields CASSAWGSGEQNF.

The rearrangement joins TRBV7-9 to TRBJ2-5; the D gene is possibly TRBD1 (6 bases). With 4 bases removed from V and 2 bases from J, the gap between germline ends came to 8 bases. There are 13 residues in the CDR3. CDR1 and CDR2 (germline): SEHNR, FQNEAQ (reference sequence). For the CDR3, the DNA is TGTGCCAGCAGCTGGGACACTCAAGAGACCCAGTACTTC. Residues: CASSWDTQETQYF.

The CDR3 bases are TGCAGTGCTAGAGATTATCAGGGTGAGCAGTTCTTC. It translates to CSARDYQGEQFF. V gene TRBV20-1 combines with J gene TRBJ2-1, with D maybe TRBD1 (5 bases). The CDR3 totals 12 residues. The V end lost 0 bases, the J end lost 9 bases, and 9 bases lay between the germline ends. The germline V gene has CDR1 DFQATT and CDR2 SNEGSKA (reference sequence).

The chain combines TRBV27 with TRBJ1-5; D is unresolved. The germline V and J ends were trimmed by 0 bases and 6 bases, with 12 bases remaining between them. The V gene's germline CDR1 is MNHEY and CDR2 SMNVEV (reference sequence). The CDR3 is 15 residues long. The CDR3 loop reads CASSLSFLGIQPQHF. The DNA of the CDR3 is TGTGCCAGCAGTTTATCTTTTTTGGGCATTCAGCCCCAGCATTTT.

This clonotype has a count of ten or more. The rearrangement links TRBV9 to TRBJ2-5; D is ambiguous. The V gene lost 1 base and the J gene lost 5 bases, with 6 bases spanning the gap. The germline CDR1 and CDR2 sequences are SGDLS and YYNGEE. This CDR3 contains 12 residues. CDR3 coding DNA: TGTGCCAGCAGCGTATTAGGGGAGACCCAGTACTTC. The encoded protein is CASSVLGETQYF. The whole variable domain, filled in from reference TRBV9 and TRBJ2-5, reads DSGVTQTPKHLITATGQRVTLRCSPRSGDLSVYWYQQSLDQGLQFLIQYYNGEERAKGNILERFSAQQFPDLHSELNLSSLELGDSALYFCASSVLGETQYFGPGTRLLVL.

This clonotype was seen at least ten times. The chain carries TRBV28 and TRBJ2-7; 13 bases match TRBD2. J gave up 2 bases and V 5 bases, and 12 bases lay outside the gene matches. CDR1 and CDR2 from the germline V gene are MDHEN and SYDVKM. This CDR3 has 18 amino acids. CDR3 DNA: TGTGCCAGCAGTCCCCGACTAGCGGGAGGCCCCCAACCCTACGAGCAGTACTTC. This sequence encodes CASSPRLAGGPQPYEQYF.

In its sample, this clonotype was seen many times. V gene TRBV4-1 combines with J gene TRBJ2-7, with D possibly TRBD2 on 7 matching bases. The V end was cut by 2 bases, the J end by 5 bases, with 13 bases between. This CDR3 region has 14 residues. Germline assignment: CDR1 MGHRA and CDR2 YSYEKL. CDR3 nucleotides: TGCGCCAGCAGCCAATCCTCGGGGGGCAACGAGCAGTACTTC. Translation gives CASSQSSGGNEQYF.

V and J are TRBV29-1 and TRBJ1-6; TRBD1 matches at 7 bases. This CDR3 has 14 amino acids. Germline values: CDR1 SQVTM, CDR2 ANQGSEA. The ends lost 5 bases at V and 5 bases at J; junction bases unmatched: 6. DNA of the CDR3: TGCAGCGTTCGGGCAGGGGGTAATAATTCACCCCTCCACTTT. This gives the protein CSVRAGGNNSPLHF.

This clonotype was seen repeatedly, ten times or more. The chain employs TRBV3-1 and TRBJ2-1, with 13 bases lining up with TRBD2. Trimming at V came to 4 bases and at J to 4 bases, leaving 1 base not matched to a gene. Looked up from germline, CDR1 is LGHDT and CDR2 is YNNKEL (reference sequence). The CDR3 totals 15 residues. CDR3 region: CASSPGLAGYNEQFF. The CDR3 nucleotides read TGTGCCAGCAGCCCGGGACTAGCGGGATACAATGAGCAGTTCTTC.

This clonotype has ten or more counts. The rearrangement joins TRBV27 to TRBJ2-1, with a tentative D call TRBD1 (6 bases). The CDR3 has 12 amino acids. The germline CDR1 and CDR2 sequences are MNHEY and SMNVEV (reference sequence). Trimming took off 7 bases at V and 8 bases at J, with 12 bases between the two ends. CDR3 loop: CASNKQGHEQFF. In nucleotides, the CDR3 is TGTGCCAGCAATAAACAGGGTCATGAGCAGTTCTTC.

This clonotype showed up just a few times. This rearrangement joins TRBV5-1 to TRBJ1-1; the D is unclear. The end of the DNA is better explained by TRBJ2-7, so the J call may be wrong. The CDR3 spans 13 residues. Per germline, CDR1 SGHRS and CDR2 YFSETQ. Here the CDR3 reads CASSLGHAVEQYF. The CDR3 DNA reads TGCGCCAGCAGCTTGGGACATGCGGTCGAGCAGTACTTC.

This clonotype was picked up many times. The J gene is TRBJ2-1, the V gene TRBV7-8; no definite D call. Germline CDR1 reads SGHVS; CDR2 reads FQNEAQ. This CDR3 spans 15 amino acids. V dropped 4 bases and J dropped 4 bases, with 14 bases sitting between them. The DNA for the CDR3 is TGTGCCAGCAGCTCGACCCCTGTTGGGTACAATGAGCAGTTCTTC. It encodes CASSSTPVGYNEQFF.

This clonotype was detected only a few times. The chain employs TRBV11-2 and TRBJ2-1; tentative D call: TRBD2 (7 bases). V lost 5 bases and J lost 6, with 17 bases in between. This CDR3 is 15 amino acids long. Germline loops: CDR1 SGHAT, CDR2 FQNNGV. The CDR3 is CASSEERGGGNEQFF. DNA for the CDR3: TGTGCCAGCAGCGAAGAGAGGGGGGGGGGCAATGAGCAGTTCTTC.

In this sample, this clonotype turned up a few times. The V and J genes are TRBV3-1 and TRBJ2-3, with 9 bases fitting TRBD2. V gave up 4 bases and J gave up 5 bases; unmatched junction bases: 10. Germline-derived CDR1 and CDR2 are LGHDT and YNNKEL (reference sequence). CDR3 size: 16 residues. As DNA, the CDR3 is TGTGCCAGCAGCCGAATTATAGCGGGAGCAGGAGATACGCAGTATTTT. Translation gives CASSRIIAGAGDTQYF.

This clonotype came up many times. V is TRBV5-1 and J is TRBJ1-2; TRBD1 matches 7 bases. This CDR3 is built from 14 residues. The V gene's germline CDR1 is SGHRS and CDR2 YFSETQ. V shed 4 bases, J shed 2 bases, and the junction held 5 bases outside the gene matches. The CDR3 reads CASSARDSNYGYTF. CDR3 DNA sequence: TGCGCCAGCAGCGCGCGGGACAGCAACTATGGCTACACCTTC.

This clonotype was counted ten times or more. The chain joins TRBV5-6 to TRBJ2-1; D is ambiguous. V lost 1 base and J 8 bases, leaving 10 bases between the germline ends. Germline CDR1 SGHDT, CDR2 YYEEEE. CDR3 size: 13 residues. The CDR3 protein is CASSLSNVDEQFF. The DNA of the CDR3 is TGTGCCAGCAGCTTGAGCAATGTCGATGAGCAGTTCTTC.

The chain combines TRBV27 with TRBJ2-1; D remains ambiguous. The CDR3 consists of 11 residues. Trimming took off 6 bases at V and 11 bases at J, with 11 bases between the two ends. Germline assignment: CDR1 MNHEY and CDR2 SMNVEV (reference sequence). CDR3 sequence (DNA): TGTGCCAGCAGCTGGGCATCGAAGCAGTTCTTC. Protein sequence: CASSWASKQFF.

This clonotype appeared many times. The chain couples TRBV28 to TRBJ2-1, with 9 bases lining up with TRBD1. Germline values: CDR1 MDHEN, CDR2 SYDVKM. The ends lost 6 bases at V and 1 base at J; junction bases unmatched: 7. This CDR3 has 16 residues. The chain's CDR3 is CASSPAGTGSYNEQFF. CDR3 coding DNA: TGTGCCAGCAGCCCAGCCGGGACAGGGTCCTACAATGAGCAGTTCTTC.

The table lists this clonotype with a few counts. This chain uses TRBV6-5 with TRBJ2-3, with TRBD1 matching over 7 bases. The CDR3 extends over 13 amino acids. The germline gives CDR1 MNHEY, CDR2 SVGAGI. J gave up 14 bases and V 2 bases, and 10 bases lay outside the gene matches. CDR3 sequence: CASSYTTGTLWYF. In DNA, the CDR3 is TGTGCCAGCAGTTACACGACAGGGACGCTTTGGTATTTT.

This clonotype has at least ten counts. J is TRBJ2-2 and V is TRBV2, with TRBD2 identical over 14 bases. CDR3 length equals 18 residues. From germline, CDR1 is SNHLY and CDR2 FYNNEI. J was trimmed by 3 bases and V by 4 bases; bases with no gene match: 7. CDR3 amino acids: CASSGGTSGSRYTGELFF. The CDR3 coding sequence is TGTGCCAGCAGTGGGGGGACTAGCGGGAGTCGGTACACCGGGGAGCTGTTTTTT.

In its sample, this clonotype was seen many times. The chain recombines TRBV12-3 or TRBV12-4 with TRBJ2-3, with no clear D. V was trimmed by 5 bases and J by 0 bases, leaving 6 bases between them. The CDR3 runs 13 residues. The CDR3 DNA is TGTGCCAGCAGTGCCACTAGCACAGATACGCAGTATTTT. It translates to CASSATSTDTQYF.

There are many counts of this clonotype. The genes are TRBV6-2 or TRBV6-3 and TRBJ2-1; TRBD2 matches at 14 bases. CDR3 length equals 19 residues. With 5 bases clipped from V and 0 bases from J, the junction kept 9 bases outside the gene matches. Per germline, CDR1 MNHEY and CDR2 SVGEGT. CDR3 coding DNA: TGTGCCAGCAGTGTGACTAGCGGGAGGGCCTTGAGCTCCTACAATGAGCAGTTCTTC. Protein: CASSVTSGRALSSYNEQFF.

In its sample, this clonotype was seen a few times. The rearrangement uses TRBV5-1 and TRBJ2-1; D unclear. Germline V CDR1 and CDR2: SGHRS, YFSETQ. The CDR3 runs 12 residues. V gave up 4 bases and J gave up 7 bases, with 9 bases separating them. The CDR3 spells CASSNNLNEQFF. The DNA of the CDR3 is TGCGCCAGCAGCAATAATCTTAATGAGCAGTTCTTC.

This clonotype was seen ten or more times. The chain joins TRBV6-2 or TRBV6-3 to TRBJ1-2; no clear D. V dropped 0 bases and J dropped 8 bases, with 13 bases sitting between them. In germline, CDR1 is MNHEY, CDR2 SVGEGT. The CDR3 loop spans 14 amino acids. CDR3 residues: CASSYSAGNGGYTF. The CDR3 nucleotides are TGTGCCAGCAGTTACTCAGCGGGGAATGGGGGCTACACCTTC.

At least ten counts were recorded for this clonotype. The chain uses TRBV7-3 and TRBJ2-7; 13 nucleotides agree with TRBD2. Looked up from germline, CDR1 is SGHTA and CDR2 is FQGTGA. Trimming at V came to 5 bases and at J to 7 bases, leaving 20 bases not matched to a gene. This CDR3 is 19 amino acids long. The DNA for the CDR3 is TGTGCCAGCAGCCCACGGGGGAGCTGGACTAGCGGGAGAAGGGTTGAGCAGTACTTC. It encodes CASSPRGSWTSGRRVEQYF.

This chain uses TRBV5-4 with TRBJ1-2; D gene uncertain. CDR3 length: 12 amino acids. In germline, CDR1 is SGHNT, CDR2 YYREEE (reference sequence). The ends were cut back, 4 bases at V and 7 bases at J, with 11 bases in the middle. The CDR3 here is CASSNPEGGYTF. CDR3 coding DNA: TGTGCCAGCAGCAACCCGGAGGGTGGCTACACCTTC.